This TCR beta chain was captured in a study of T cells in Graves' hyperthyroidism and ophthalmopathy. From RNA transcripts, TCR beta CDR3 regions were amplified. With the HTBI primer set, the TCR CDR3 went through a first round of RT-PCR. In TCRdb, the multiplex PCR reads were re-called with MiXCR into one record per CDR3 protein. The sample shows about 210,000 distinct CDR3 sequences, around 16% of them seen only once. The source material was blood. This sequence was found in a man aged 35 to 55 with Graves' hyperthyroidism.

CDR3 DNA sequence: TGTGCCAGCAGTTCTCCCGGGACAGGGGTAGGCGAGCAGTACTTC. As protein: CASSSPGTGVGEQYF. V gene TRBV28 combines with J gene TRBJ2-7; 10 nucleotides line up with TRBD1. The CDR3 is made up of 15 amino acids. The germline CDR1 and CDR2 sequences are MDHEN and SYDVKM. Unmatched junction bases numbered 9, after V lost 4 bases and J lost 6 bases.